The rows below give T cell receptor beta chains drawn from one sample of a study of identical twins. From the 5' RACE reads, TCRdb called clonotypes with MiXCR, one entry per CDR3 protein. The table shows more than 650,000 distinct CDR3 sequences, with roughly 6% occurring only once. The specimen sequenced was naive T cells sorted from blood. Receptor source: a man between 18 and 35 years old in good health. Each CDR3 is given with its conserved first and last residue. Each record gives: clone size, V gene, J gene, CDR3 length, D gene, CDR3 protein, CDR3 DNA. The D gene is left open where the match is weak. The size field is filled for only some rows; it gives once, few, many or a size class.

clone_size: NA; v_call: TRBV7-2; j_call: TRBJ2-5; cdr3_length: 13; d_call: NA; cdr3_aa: CASSLWEQETQCF; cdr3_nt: TGTGCCAGCAGCTTATGGGAACAAGAGACCCAGTGCTTC
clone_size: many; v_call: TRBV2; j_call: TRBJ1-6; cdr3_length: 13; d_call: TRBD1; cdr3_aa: CATRTGIVSPLHF; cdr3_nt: TGTGCCACTCGGACAGGCATCGTTTCACCCCTCCACTTT
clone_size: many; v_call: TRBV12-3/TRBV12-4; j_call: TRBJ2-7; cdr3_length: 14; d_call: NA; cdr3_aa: CASSLGVGVYEQYF; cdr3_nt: TGTGCCAGCAGTTTAGGGGTGGGGGTGTACGAGCAGTACTTC
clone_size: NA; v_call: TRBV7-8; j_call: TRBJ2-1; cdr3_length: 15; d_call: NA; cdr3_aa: CASSPQGEGYNEQFF; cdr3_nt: TGTGCCAGCAGCCCCCAGGGGGAGGGTTACAATGAGCAGTTCTTC
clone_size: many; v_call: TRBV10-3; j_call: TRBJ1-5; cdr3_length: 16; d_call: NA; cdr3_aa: CAISESIREAGQPQHF; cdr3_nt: TGTGCCATCAGTGAGTCGATCAGGGAAGCTGGTCAGCCCCAGCATTTT
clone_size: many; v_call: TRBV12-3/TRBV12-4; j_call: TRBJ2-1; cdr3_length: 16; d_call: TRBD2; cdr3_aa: CASRPLSGGPHNEQFF; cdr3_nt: TGTGCCAGCAGACCCCTTTCGGGAGGGCCGCACAATGAGCAGTTCTTC
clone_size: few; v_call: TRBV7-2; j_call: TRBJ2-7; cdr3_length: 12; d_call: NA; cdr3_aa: CASSLPAWEQYF; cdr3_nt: TGTGCCAGCAGCTTACCAGCGTGGGAGCAGTACTTC
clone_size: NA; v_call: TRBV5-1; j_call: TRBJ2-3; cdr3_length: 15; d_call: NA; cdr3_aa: CASSFGDPYTDTQYF; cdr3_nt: TGCGCCAGCAGCTTCGGCGACCCTTACACAGATACGCAGTATTTT
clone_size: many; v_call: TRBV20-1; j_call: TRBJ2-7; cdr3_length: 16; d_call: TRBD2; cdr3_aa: CSARPLAGDSSYEQYF; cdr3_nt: TGCAGTGCTAGGCCACTAGCGGGAGATTCCTCCTACGAGCAGTACTTC
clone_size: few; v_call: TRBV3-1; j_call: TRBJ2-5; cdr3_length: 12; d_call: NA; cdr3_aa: CASSQPPETQYF; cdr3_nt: TGTGCCAGCAGCCAACCCCCCGAGACCCAGTACTTC
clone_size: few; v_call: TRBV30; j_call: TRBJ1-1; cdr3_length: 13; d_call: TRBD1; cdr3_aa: CAWSVTGGTEAFF; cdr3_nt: TGTGCCTGGAGTGTGACAGGGGGAACTGAAGCTTTCTTT
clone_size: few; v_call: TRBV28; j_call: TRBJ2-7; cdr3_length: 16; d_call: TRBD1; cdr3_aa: CASSYDLWDRDYEQYF; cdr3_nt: TGTGCCAGCAGCTACGACCTTTGGGACAGGGACTACGAGCAGTACTTC
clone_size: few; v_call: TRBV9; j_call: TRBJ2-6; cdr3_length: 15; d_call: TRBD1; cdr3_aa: CASSADRAGANVLTF; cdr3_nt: TGTGCCAGCAGCGCCGACAGGGCTGGGGCCAACGTCCTGACTTTC
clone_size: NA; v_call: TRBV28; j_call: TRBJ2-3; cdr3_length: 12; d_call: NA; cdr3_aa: CASMRGADTQYF; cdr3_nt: TGTGCCAGCATGAGGGGGGCAGATACGCAGTATTTT
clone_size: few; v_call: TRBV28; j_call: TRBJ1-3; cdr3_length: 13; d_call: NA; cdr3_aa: CASSLWGRDTIYF; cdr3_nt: TGTGCCAGCAGTTTATGGGGGCGGGACACCATATATTTT
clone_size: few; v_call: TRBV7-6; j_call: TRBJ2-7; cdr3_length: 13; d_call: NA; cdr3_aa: CASSFAIEGEQYF; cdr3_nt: TGTGCCAGCAGCTTCGCGATCGAGGGGGAGCAGTACTTC
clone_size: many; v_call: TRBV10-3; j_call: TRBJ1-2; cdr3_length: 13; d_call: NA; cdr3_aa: CATGEQGESGYTF; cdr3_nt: TGTGCCACAGGGGAACAGGGAGAAAGTGGCTACACCTTC